This TCR beta chain is drawn from a study of a mutant IDH1 vaccine in newly diagnosed glioma. Study as a whole: Scheduled for weeks 1, 3, 5, 7, 11, 15, 19 and 23, eight vaccinations were given to patients. Vaccines were first given 4-6 weeks after radiotherapy alone, or with temozolomide cycles.

As concerns this clone: The antigen remains unidentified.

Time point in this sample: week 5, during vaccination. Vaccinated patients received 300 ug of mutant IDH1 20-mer peptide per dose, with topical imiquimod. Germline-derived CDR1 and CDR2 are MNHNS and SASEGT. The V gene end was trimmed by 4 bases and the J gene end by 4 bases; junction bases not matched to a gene: 5. The CDR3 covers 15 residues. The study, taken as a whole, reports: Changes in top peripheral clonotypes did not appear linked to pseudoprogression.

Generated by immunoSEQ multiplex PCR, the TCRdb table keeps only in-frame clones and is missing some. Of some 60,000 clones in the sample, around 89% were seen once. The clonotype was recovered from a woman aged 40 to 50 with glioma. The material was PBMCs, obtained from a glioma patient whose treatment included an IDH1 peptide vaccine. V is TRBV6-1 and J is TRBJ2-1, with 9 positions matching TRBD2. For the CDR3, the DNA is TGTGCCAGCAGTGGTTGGCGGGGGGGGTACAATGAGCAGTTCTTC. Translating it yields CASSGWRGGYNEQFF.